Following are 2 T cell receptor beta chains from one sample sequenced in a study of Ad26.COV2.S vaccination and SARS-CoV-2 variants. The method was immunoSEQ multiplex PCR; TCRdb's version includes in-frame clones alone and lacks a portion of them. The profile covers around 300,000 clones, with 90% appearing a single time and 5.5% taken by the ten largest. Treatment in this sample: around 19 received Ad26.COV2.S at low or high dose, single or two shots; 5 received placebo; per-sample allocation not given. Material that was analyzed had been drawn on day 63 after the first vaccine or placebo injection. The sequenced sample was peripheral blood, obtained in a trial of Ad26.COV2.S vaccine versus placebo. The source is a person between 18 and 65 years old who received the Ad26.COV2.S COVID-19 vaccine or a placebo.

The V and J genes are TRBV3-1 (or the pseudogene TRBV3-2) and TRBJ2-7, with D perhaps given as TRBD1 or TRBD2 (6 bases each). Per germline, CDR1 LGHDT and CDR2 YNNKEL (reference sequence). Trimming took 1 base from V and 5 from J, leaving 21 bases between them. This CDR3 comprises 17 residues. DNA for the CDR3: TGTGCCAGCAGCCAAGTATTCTGCCGGGGGCGTCTTCACGAGCAGTACGTC. Translating it yields CASSQVFCRGRLHEQYV.

V and J are TRBV5-5 and TRBJ2-1, with D uncertain. Germline assignment: CDR1 SGHKS and CDR2 YYEKEE (reference sequence). Trimming removed 5 bases at V and 0 bases at J, with 12 bases between. This CDR3 contains 15 residues. The CDR3 region has the DNA TGTGCCAGCAGTCCGGACGCCAGCTCCTACAATGAGCAGTTCTTC. It is translated as CASSPDASSYNEQFF.